This T cell receptor beta chain is from a study of cytomegalovirus exposure and HLA in healthy donors. Whole-study findings and limits: Most TCR sequences were seen very rarely across donors, but some public TCRs occurred in many.

Concerning this clone itself: What it binds is unknown.

This PCR relied on a set of 60 Vbeta primers and 13 Jbeta primers. Measured with immunoSEQ multiplex PCR; TCRdb has only the in-frame clones, and not every one. The sample yields about 180,000 clones, more than 65% seen once. V dropped 4 bases and J dropped 6 bases, with 12 bases sitting between them. This CDR3 has 13 amino acids. Looked up from germline, CDR1 is SNHLY and CDR2 is FYNNEI. The specimen sequenced was PBMCs. The clonotype originates from a woman between 45 and 60 years old in good health and CMV-seronegative. This chain connects TRBV2 to TRBJ1-2; D perhaps matches TRBD1 (6 bases). CDR3 protein: CASSVRTGNGYTF. In DNA form, the CDR3 reads TGTGCCAGCAGTGTGCGTACAGGGAATGGCTACACCTTC. Complete variable domain (other parts from reference TRBV2 and TRBJ1-2): EPEVTQTPSHQVTQMGQEVILRCVPISNHLYFYWYRQILGQKVEFLVSFYNNEISEKSEIFDDQFSVERPDGSNFTLKIRSTKLEDSAMYFCASSVRTGNGYTFGSGTRLTVV.